Listed here are 27 T cell receptor beta chains from one sample, sequenced in a study of T cell responses to AZD1222 COVID-19 vaccine. Produced via immunoSEQ multiplex PCR; TCRdb's table is partial and in-frame only. The data contain 150,000 or so clones, about nine tenths of them singletons. Sequenced here: peripheral blood, sampled 28 days after the second AZD1222 dose. The receptors were sampled from an adult who received the AZD1222 COVID-19 vaccine.

This chain joins TRBV10-3 and TRBJ2-7, with 8 bases lining up with TRBD2. J lost 2 bases, V lost 11 bases, and 8 bases had no gene match. The CDR3 totals 13 residues. Germline-derived CDR1 and CDR2 are ENHRY and SYGVKD. CDR3 loop: CAVRGLEAYEQYF. The CDR3 coding sequence is TGTGCCGTTAGGGGACTAGAAGCCTACGAGCAGTACTTC.

The gene calls are TRBV6-2 or TRBV6-3 and TRBJ1-4, with TRBD1 as a possible D gene (5 bases). The CDR3 has 14 amino acids. V was shortened by 4 bases and J by 5 bases, with 11 bases between the two germline ends. CDR1 and CDR2 (germline): MNHEY, SVGEGT. The CDR3 DNA is TGTGCCAGCAGTTTCCGGAGGGGAAATGAAAAACTGTTTTTT. It codes for CASSFRRGNEKLFF.

The genes are TRBV7-2 and TRBJ2-5; possible D gene TRBD2, 5 bases. Germline V CDR1 and CDR2: SGHTA, FQGNSA. V lost 0 bases and J lost 5, with 16 bases in between. This CDR3 comprises 16 residues. CDR3 nucleotides: TGTGCCAGCAGCTTAGCGCAAGGGAGCTCTCACGAGACCCAGTACTTC. This gives the protein CASSLAQGSSHETQYF.

This clone was seen once. The V call is TRBV18, the J call TRBJ2-5; TRBD2 matches 10 bases. This CDR3 has 14 amino acids. Germline values: CDR1 KGHSH, CDR2 LQKENI. CDR3 residues: CATLASGSRETQYF. The CDR3 DNA reads TGTGCAACCCTGGCTAGCGGGAGTCGAGAGACCCAGTACTTC.

The chain couples TRBV6-2 or TRBV6-3 to TRBJ1-1, with D tentatively TRBD1 (5 bases). The CDR3 length is 15 residues. The germline CDR1 and CDR2 sequences are MNHEY and SVGEGT. V lost 0 bases to trimming and J lost 4 bases, with 12 bases between them. The CDR3 loop is CASSYSLGRVTEAFF. In DNA form, the CDR3 reads TGTGCCAGCAGTTACTCCCTGGGCAGGGTCACTGAAGCTTTCTTT.

The CDR3 DNA sequence: TGCGCCAGCAGCCCCTCAGCCCGGGCAGAAGAGACCCAGTACTTC. It yields the protein CASSPSARAEETQYF. The V and J genes are TRBV4-3 and TRBJ2-5; D is ambiguous. This CDR3 comprises 15 residues. Looked up from germline, CDR1 is LGHNA and CDR2 is YSLEER. V shed 4 bases and J shed 3 bases, with 15 bases lying between them.

The J gene is TRBJ2-7, the V gene TRBV9, with D possibly matching TRBD1 (5 bases). Germline CDR1 is SGDLS and CDR2 is YYNGEE. CDR3 length: 15 residues. V was clipped by 1 base and J by 3 bases, with 14 bases between them. CDR3 amino acids: CASSVSQGSHYEQYF. CDR3 sequence (DNA): TGTGCCAGCAGCGTATCCCAGGGCAGCCACTACGAGCAGTACTTC.

The chain has TRBV4-1 and TRBJ2-4; 9 bases are a match to TRBD1. Germline CDR1 and CDR2: MGHRA and YSYEKL. Unmatched junction bases numbered 6, after V lost 2 bases and J lost 1 base. The CDR3 has 17 amino acids. This chain's CDR3 is CASSQPGTGSAKNIQYF. The CDR3 DNA sequence: TGCGCCAGCAGCCAACCCGGGACAGGGTCGGCCAAAAACATTCAGTACTTC.

V gene TRBV7-6 combines with J gene TRBJ1-1; D call uncertain. Trimming left V 5 bases short and J 0 bases short, with 13 bases between. The CDR3 totals 15 residues. From germline, CDR1 is SGHVS and CDR2 FNYEAQ. The CDR3 coding sequence is TGTGCCAGCAGCCCTCGACCCAATATGAACACTGAAGCTTTCTTT. Its translation is CASSPRPNMNTEAFF.

J is TRBJ2-2 and V is TRBV18; 9 nucleotides agree with TRBD2. Germline assignment: CDR1 KGHSH and CDR2 LQKENI. The CDR3 totals 16 residues. Losses at the gene ends were 3 bases for V and 5 bases for J; bases not matched to a gene: 7. The CDR3 bases are TGTGCCAGCTCACCCAGGCGGGAGGGCCGGACCGGGGAGCTGTTTTTT. Its protein is CASSPRREGRTGELFF.

The CDR3 loop reads CAWSASRRDSQGPNEKLFF. For the CDR3, the DNA is TGTGCCTGGAGTGCCTCTCGAAGAGACTCACAGGGGCCTAATGAAAAACTGTTTTTT. The chain has TRBV30 and TRBJ1-4, with 7 bases matching TRBD1. J was trimmed by 3 bases and V by 1 base; bases with no gene match: 17. The V gene's germline CDR1 is GTSNPN and CDR2 SVGIG (reference sequence). This CDR3 comprises 19 residues.

The J gene is TRBJ2-4, the V gene TRBV3-1 (or the pseudogene TRBV3-2); possible D gene TRBD2, 7 bases. This CDR3 is built from 18 residues. V lost 3 bases and J 2 bases, leaving 20 bases between the germline ends. Germline V CDR1 and CDR2: LGHDT, YNNKEL (reference sequence). The CDR3 loop reads CASSQRFTGGRSKNIQYF. DNA of the CDR3: TGTGCCAGCAGCCAGCGGTTTACGGGGGGCCGGTCCAAAAACATTCAGTACTTC.

The chain uses TRBV29-1 and TRBJ2-7; 9 nucleotides agree with TRBD2. Germline V CDR1 and CDR2: SQVTM, ANQGSEA. The CDR3 sequence is 13 residues long. V shed 8 bases, J shed 6 bases, and the junction held 11 bases outside the gene matches. CDR3 residues: CSLLAGDIGEQYF. In DNA form, the CDR3 reads TGCAGCCTATTAGCGGGAGATATTGGCGAGCAGTACTTC.

The chain has TRBV11-3 and TRBJ2-1, with 10 bases aligning to TRBD1. The V and J ends lost 5 bases and 9 bases, in that order; junction bases with no gene match: 10. Germline lookup yields CDR1 SGHNT and CDR2 YENEEA. The CDR3 runs to 15 residues. The CDR3: CASSRKTGGVVEQFF. As DNA, the CDR3 is TGTGCCAGCAGCCGCAAGACAGGGGGCGTGGTTGAGCAGTTCTTC. The variable domain in full, with the rest retrieved from reference TRBV11-3 and TRBJ2-1, is EAGVVQSPRYKIIEKKQPVAFWCNPISGHNTLYWYLQNLGQGPELLIRYENEEAVDDSQLPKDRFSAERLKGVDSTLKIQPAELGDSAVYLCASSRKTGGVVEQFFGPGTRLTVL.

This clone was found a few times. The rearrangement uses TRBV29-1 and TRBJ1-1; D is perhaps TRBD1 (5 bases). Germline loops: CDR1 SQVTM, CDR2 ANQGSEA. Trimming took off 7 bases at V and 3 bases at J, with 9 bases between the two ends. This CDR3 spans 11 amino acids. The CDR3 DNA is TGCAGCGCGCAGGGATACACTGAAGCTTTCTTT. It yields the protein CSAQGYTEAFF.

The chain combines TRBV11-3 with TRBJ2-3; the D is unclear. Looked up from germline, CDR1 is SGHNT and CDR2 is YENEEA. Trimming cost V 1 base and J 4 bases, with 6 bases left between them. The CDR3 runs 13 residues. In DNA form, the CDR3 reads TGTGCCAGCAGCTTAGGCCTCCCAGATACGCAGTATTTT. As protein: CASSLGLPDTQYF.

The V gene is TRBV19, the J gene TRBJ1-3, with a tentative D call TRBD1 (5 bases). The germline CDR1 and CDR2 sequences are LNHDA and SQIVND (reference sequence). Trimming shortened V by 11 bases and J by 0 bases, and 14 bases separated the two germline ends. CDR3 length: 14 amino acids. CDR3 nucleotide sequence: TGTGCCTCCTTTGGGGGGAGCTCTGGAAACACCATATATTTT. This translates into CASFGGSSGNTIYF.

As DNA, the CDR3 is TGTGCCAGCAGTTTACGGCCGGGGAGCGGGTTTCGTACAGATACGCAGTATTTT. It is translated as CASSLRPGSGFRTDTQYF. V usage is TRBV6-2 or TRBV6-3 and J usage is TRBJ2-3; maybe TRBD2 (6 bases). Germline V gene lookup returns CDR1 MNHEY and CDR2 SVGEGT. Trimming shortened V by 4 bases and J by 3 bases, and 23 bases separated the two germline ends. The CDR3 has 18 amino acids.

This clone was seen a handful of times. This chain uses TRBV6-2 or TRBV6-3 with TRBJ1-5; D perhaps matches TRBD1 (5 bases). Trimming removed 6 bases at V and 2 bases at J, with 11 bases between. The CDR3 covers 14 residues. CDR1 and CDR2 (germline): MNHEY, SVGEGT. CDR3 nucleotides: TGTGCCAGCAGCCCTGGGGCACGCAATCAGCCCCAGCATTTT. It yields the protein CASSPGARNQPQHF.

The V and J genes are TRBV28 and TRBJ2-7; D may be TRBD1 or TRBD2 (5 bases each). CDR1 is MDHEN, CDR2 SYDVKM, per germline. CDR3 length equals 15 residues. V was clipped by 6 bases and J by 2 bases, with 17 bases between them. CDR3 loop: CASSPTGDRPYEQYF. The CDR3, as DNA: TGTGCCAGCAGCCCTACCGGGGACCGGCCCTACGAGCAGTACTTC.

The chain uses TRBV24-1 and TRBJ1-2; no clear D. Germline lookup yields CDR1 KGHDR and CDR2 SFDVKD. V was pared by 3 bases and J by 6 bases, with 7 bases between. This CDR3 has 12 residues. The CDR3 region is CATSDLNHGYTF. CDR3 in DNA: TGTGCCACCAGTGATCTAAACCATGGCTACACCTTC.

This clone appeared a single time. The rearrangement joins TRBV28 to TRBJ1-6; D gene uncertain. CDR1 and CDR2 (germline): MDHEN, SYDVKM. Trimming removed 7 bases at V and 0 bases at J, with 25 bases between. The CDR3 is 20 residues long. The CDR3 protein is CASNHNPAVPGSSYNSPLHF. In nucleotides, the CDR3 is TGTGCCAGCAACCACAACCCAGCGGTGCCCGGATCCTCCTATAATTCACCCCTCCACTTT.

The chain joins TRBV15 to TRBJ1-3; the D is unclear. V lost 0 bases and J lost 2, with 8 bases in between. The CDR3 loop spans 15 amino acids. The germline V gene has CDR1 LNHNV and CDR2 YYDKDF (reference sequence). Written as DNA, the CDR3 is TGTGCCACCAGCAGAGATGAGGCAGCTGGAAACACCATATATTTT. Protein sequence: CATSRDEAAGNTIYF.

This clone was recorded only once. The V and J genes are TRBV27 and TRBJ2-5; D is unclear. CDR3 size: 13 residues. Germline V lookup: CDR1 MNHEY, CDR2 SMNVEV (reference sequence). V lost 5 bases, J lost 2 bases, and 9 bases lay in between. This chain's CDR3 is CASSQLGQETQYF. The CDR3 DNA follows: TGTGCCAGCAGTCAGTTAGGGCAAGAGACCCAGTACTTC.

The chain couples TRBV10-1 to TRBJ2-1; 14 bases are shared with TRBD2. Trimming cost V 3 bases and J 9 bases; bases outside gene matches: 4. The CDR3 totals 15 residues. The germline V gene encodes CDR1 WNHNN and CDR2 SYGVQD (reference sequence). CDR3 sequence: CASSDGTSGRGEQFF. DNA of the CDR3: TGCGCCAGCAGTGACGGGACTAGCGGGAGAGGTGAGCAGTTCTTC.

This clone has just one count. One end of the junction fails to match germline, which may point to a read error. This chain links TRBV7-3 with TRBJ1-2; weak D call: TRBD1 (5 bases). Looked up from germline, CDR1 is SGHTA and CDR2 is FQGTGA. CDR3 size: 13 residues. The CDR3 sequence is CASSLTGSDGYTF. The CDR3 DNA follows: TGTGCCAGCAGCCTAACAGGCTCGGATGGCTACACCTTC.

The V and J genes are TRBV19 and TRBJ1-4; D is uncertain. Germline loops: CDR1 LNHDA, CDR2 SQIVND (reference sequence). V was cut by 7 bases and J by 0 bases, with 9 bases left in between. The CDR3 loop spans 14 amino acids. CDR3 nucleotides: TGTGCCAGTACCCCCCCCTCAACTAATGAAAAACTGTTTTTT. Protein: CASTPPSTNEKLFF.